Below are 9 T cell receptor beta chains sequenced from a single sample in a study of cytomegalovirus exposure and HLA in healthy donors. This PCR relied on a set of 60 Vbeta primers and 13 Jbeta primers. Using immunoSEQ multiplex PCR, the repertoire was profiled, and TCRdb retains in-frame clones only, with some absent. The sample carries approximately 150,000 clones, 60% to 80% recorded once. The specimen was PBMCs. The source is a man younger than 35 in good health and CMV-seropositive.

This clone showed up just a few times. This chain connects TRBV6-1 to TRBJ2-5, with 8 bases that match TRBD2. The CDR3 runs 14 residues. V lost 6 bases to trimming and J lost 0 bases; unmatched junction nucleotides: 3. Germline-derived CDR1 and CDR2 are MNHNS and SASEGT. Written as DNA, the CDR3 is TGTGCCAGCAGGTCGGGGGGGGACCAAGAGACCCAGTACTTC. Its translation is CASRSGGDQETQYF.

This clone was seen repeatedly, ten times or more. The gene calls are TRBV6-1 and TRBJ2-1; tentatively, D is TRBD1 (5 bases). CDR1 MNHNS and CDR2 SASEGT come from the germline V gene. Trimming removed 1 base from V and 8 bases from J, with 18 bases in between. The CDR3 is 16 amino acids. The CDR3 sequence is CASSEDLWGSLDEQFF. DNA of the CDR3: TGTGCCAGCAGTGAAGACTTATGGGGCAGTCTAGATGAGCAGTTCTTC.

This sequence joins TRBV6-5 and TRBJ2-7; 8 positions agree with TRBD2. Unmatched junction bases numbered 6, after V lost 7 bases and J lost 1 base. The CDR3 runs to 14 residues. Germline values: CDR1 MNHEY, CDR2 SVGAGI. The CDR3 DNA reads as TGTGCCAGCAATAGCGGGACTTCGTCCTACGAGCAGTACTTC. Translating it yields CASNSGTSSYEQYF.

The chain links TRBV28 to TRBJ1-2; the match to TRBD1 covers 12 bases. Germline values: CDR1 MDHEN, CDR2 SYDVKM. The V gene end was trimmed by 4 bases and the J gene end by 7 bases; junction bases not matched to a gene: 7. The CDR3 spans 15 residues. The CDR3 region has the DNA TGTGCCAGCAGTTCCTCAGGGACAGGGGGCTTTGGCTACACCTTC. It yields the protein CASSSSGTGGFGYTF.

This clone was counted a single time. The V and J genes are TRBV7-8 and TRBJ1-1; 7 bases map to TRBD1. J gave up 7 bases and V 5 bases, and 13 bases lay outside the gene matches. In germline, CDR1 is SGHVS, CDR2 FQNEAQ. The CDR3 length is 15 residues. The CDR3 DNA is TGTGCCAGCAGCACACGGACAGGCCTTGGGGATGAAGCTTTCTTT. The encoded protein is CASSTRTGLGDEAFF.

The CDR3 DNA follows: TGCGCCAGCAGCCCACGGACAGGGGGCGAAACCGGGGAGCTGTTTTTT. It yields the protein CASSPRTGGETGELFF. The chain uses TRBV4-1 and TRBJ2-2; 11 nucleotides line up with TRBD1. The V segment lost 4 bases and the J segment 5 bases; nucleotides outside the gene matches: 6. The CDR3 contains 16 residues. The germline V gene encodes CDR1 MGHRA and CDR2 YSYEKL.

The J gene is TRBJ1-1, the V gene TRBV18, with D hard to call. Per the germline V gene, CDR1 is KGHSH and CDR2 is LQKENI. V was cut by 2 bases and J by 0 bases, with 7 bases left in between. The CDR3 extends over 14 amino acids. CDR3 coding DNA: TGTGCCAGCTCACCATCAGGTATGAACACTGAAGCTTTCTTT. Its protein is CASSPSGMNTEAFF.

The chain uses TRBV6-1 and TRBJ1-4; perhaps TRBD1 as D (5 bases). Trimming shortened V by 2 bases and J by 10 bases, and 23 bases separated the two germline ends. The V gene's germline CDR1 is MNHNS and CDR2 SASEGT. CDR3 length: 17 amino acids. CDR3: CASSELGQGGIGGKLFF. CDR3 DNA sequence: TGTGCCAGCAGTGAACTTGGGCAGGGAGGCATCGGGGGAAAACTGTTTTTT.

About this clone itself: Relative to the germline gene, one junction end is altered; a read error may explain this. The gene calls are TRBV7-7 and TRBJ2-7, with TRBD2 identical over 8 bases. The length of the CDR3 is 13 residues. Per the germline V gene, CDR1 is SSHAT and CDR2 is FNYEAQ (reference sequence). The CDR3 is CASSFTAGEVQYF. The CDR3 DNA reads as TGTGCTAGCAGCTTTACAGCGGGAGAGGTGCAGTACTTC.